These 25 T cell receptor beta chains share one sample of origin, sequenced in a study of T cell responses to AZD1222 COVID-19 vaccine. Only in-frame clones appear in the TCRdb table, and some are missing; sequencing was by immunoSEQ multiplex PCR. The sample lists under 200,000 clones, roughly 90% occurring once. The material was peripheral blood, obtained on day 0 of AZD1222 vaccination. The receptors here all came from an adult in good health.

The rearrangement joins TRBV18 to TRBJ2-2; the match to TRBD1 covers 9 bases. The CDR3 has 18 amino acids. The J segment lost 3 bases and the V segment lost 5 bases, leaving 13 bases of the junction unmatched. Per germline, CDR1 KGHSH and CDR2 LQKENI. The CDR3 nucleotides are TGTGCCAGCTCATCACTCACAGGGACAGGGCGGGACACCGGGGAGCTGTTTTTT. Translated, it gives CASSSLTGTGRDTGELFF. The variable domain in full, completed from reference TRBV18 and TRBJ2-2, reads NAGVMQNPRHLVRRRGQEARLRCSPMKGHSHVYWYRQLPEEGLKFMVYLQKENIIDESGMPKERFSAEFPKEGPSILRIQQVVRGDSAAYFCASSSLTGTGRDTGELFFGEGSRLTVL.

The gene calls are TRBV10-3 and TRBJ1-5, with D unclear. From germline, CDR1 is ENHRY and CDR2 SYGVKD. V shed 0 bases and J shed 5 bases, with 2 bases lying between them. CDR3 length: 12 residues. This CDR3 reads CAISESDQPQHF. DNA of the CDR3: TGTGCCATCAGTGAGTCCGATCAGCCCCAGCATTTT.

Only one count was recorded for this clone. The V gene is TRBV11-2, the J gene TRBJ1-3, with unresolved D. Trimming pared 5 bases from V and 0 bases from J, leaving 20 bases between. Germline V gene lookup returns CDR1 SGHAT and CDR2 FQNNGV. The CDR3 is 18 residues long. The CDR3 reads CASSLYYREPSSGNTIYF. The DNA of the CDR3 is TGTGCCAGCAGCCTATATTACAGAGAACCAAGCTCTGGAAACACCATATATTTT.

V gene TRBV5-4 combines with J gene TRBJ2-1; 13 bases are a match to TRBD2. J lost 6 bases, V lost 2 bases, and 5 bases had no gene match. Germline CDR1 is SGHNT and CDR2 is YYREEE (reference sequence). This CDR3 region has 16 residues. The DNA for the CDR3 is TGTGCCAGCAGCTTTCCGACTAGCGGGAGGTTCAATGAGCAGTTCTTC. Protein sequence: CASSFPTSGRFNEQFF.

CDR3 protein: CASSTRGTVYTNQPQHF. The DNA of the CDR3 is TGTGCCAGTAGTACGCGAGGGACAGTATATACCAATCAGCCCCAGCATTTT. This chain connects TRBV19 to TRBJ1-5, with TRBD1 matching over 7 bases. Germline-derived CDR1 and CDR2 are LNHDA and SQIVND (reference sequence). The CDR3 totals 17 residues. After removal of 4 bases from V and 3 bases from J, the junction contained 12 bases not matched to a gene.

This clone was seen a few times. The DNA of the CDR3 is TGTGCCAGCAGCGCATCAGCGTCTAGCGGCTCCTACGAGCAGTACTTC. This encodes CASSASASSGSYEQYF. This chain connects TRBV7-9 to TRBJ2-7; TRBD2 matches 7 bases. Unmatched junction bases numbered 10, after V lost 5 bases and J lost 0 bases. This CDR3 contains 16 residues. Germline CDR1 and CDR2: SEHNR and FQNEAQ (reference sequence).

The chain carries TRBV7-2 and TRBJ2-1; 9 bases line up with TRBD2. Germline lookup yields CDR1 SGHTA and CDR2 FQGNSA. The ends lost 7 bases at V and 6 bases at J; junction bases unmatched: 10. The CDR3 spans 15 residues. The CDR3 spells CASTVRGGPFNEQFF. CDR3 in DNA: TGTGCCAGCACAGTGCGGGGGGGGCCCTTCAATGAGCAGTTCTTC.

Here the CDR3 reads CASSQDTGDQPQHF. The CDR3 DNA follows: TGTGCCAGCAGCCAAGATACGGGGGATCAGCCCCAGCATTTT. The rearrangement joins TRBV3-1 (or the pseudogene TRBV3-2) to TRBJ1-5, with D possibly being TRBD1 (5 bases). V dropped 0 bases and J dropped 5 bases, with 8 bases sitting between them. The CDR3 length is 14 residues. CDR1 LGHDT and CDR2 YNNKEL come from the germline V gene (reference sequence).

The CDR3 bases are TGTGCCAGCAGTTCCCCGGGCTTTTGGGACACTGAAGCTTTCTTT. As protein: CASSSPGFWDTEAFF. The chain has TRBV27 and TRBJ1-1; D is undetermined. The CDR3 is made up of 15 amino acids. Between the trimmed V and J ends, which lost 4 bases and 3 bases, there was a span of 15 bases. Per the germline V gene, CDR1 is MNHEY and CDR2 is SMNVEV (reference sequence).

The rearrangement links TRBV7-9 to TRBJ2-7; D not resolved. The CDR3 consists of 11 residues. Germline CDR1 SEHNR, CDR2 FQNEAQ (reference sequence). Trimming took 5 bases from V and 3 from J, leaving 5 bases between them. For the CDR3, the DNA is TGTGCCAGCAGCCGAGTCTACGAGCAGTACTTC. Protein: CASSRVYEQYF.

The genes are TRBV5-4 and TRBJ2-1, with 10 bases fitting TRBD2. Germline trimming cut 6 bases from V and 2 bases from J; bases unmatched to any gene: 8. This CDR3 is 16 amino acids long. The germline CDR1 and CDR2 sequences are SGHNT and YYREEE (reference sequence). This CDR3 is CASKASGSLAYNEQFF. CDR3 nucleotide sequence: TGTGCCAGCAAGGCTAGCGGGAGTTTGGCCTACAATGAGCAGTTCTTC.

The count of this clone is one. The CDR3 DNA follows: TGTGCCAGCAGTTACTCGTCCACCTCAGCAACTAATGAAAAACTGTTTTTT. This encodes CASSYSSTSATNEKLFF. This chain links TRBV6-2 or TRBV6-3 with TRBJ1-4; no definite D call. From germline, CDR1 is MNHEY and CDR2 SVGEGT. Trimming cost V 0 bases and J 0 bases, with 11 bases left between them. There are 17 residues in the CDR3.

This chain connects TRBV7-2 to TRBJ1-6; D may be TRBD1 (6 bases). Between the trimmed V and J ends, which lost 2 bases and 8 bases, there was a span of 10 bases. Per germline, CDR1 SGHTA and CDR2 FQGNSA. The CDR3 has 14 amino acids. CDR3 coding DNA: TGTGCCAGCAGCTTAAGGGGGGTGGATTCACCCCTCCACTTT. Protein product: CASSLRGVDSPLHF. The full variable domain, rest sourced from reference TRBV7-2 and TRBJ1-6, is GAGVSQSPSNKVTEKGKDVELRCDPISGHTALYWYRQSLGQGLEFLIYFQGNSAPDKSGLPSDRFSAERTGGSVSTLTIQRTQQEDSAVYLCASSLRGVDSPLHFGNGTRLTVT.

The chain recombines TRBV4-1 with TRBJ2-1; 7 nucleotides line up with TRBD2. J lost 3 bases, V lost 4 bases, and 9 bases had no gene match. Looked up from germline, CDR1 is MGHRA and CDR2 is YSYEKL. CDR3 length: 16 residues. The DNA of the CDR3 is TGCGCCAGCAGCCGCAGAGGGGCTAGCGGCTACAATGAGCAGTTCTTC. It translates to CASSRRGASGYNEQFF.

The rearrangement uses TRBV4-1 and TRBJ1-4, with D perhaps matching TRBD1 (6 bases). Germline CDR1 reads MGHRA; CDR2 reads YSYEKL. V lost 6 bases and J 0 bases, leaving 14 bases between the germline ends. The CDR3 sequence is 16 residues long. CDR3 coding DNA: TGCGCCAGCAGACAGGGCCACGGTTCAACTAATGAAAAACTGTTTTTT. Translation gives CASRQGHGSTNEKLFF.

The chain joins TRBV6-5 to TRBJ1-2; D gene ambiguous. The ends were cut back, 6 bases at V and 4 bases at J, with 9 bases in the middle. The germline V gene has CDR1 MNHEY and CDR2 SVGAGI. The CDR3 has 12 amino acids. Here the CDR3 reads CASSSSIYGYTF. The CDR3 nucleotides are TGTGCCAGCAGCAGTTCGATCTATGGCTACACCTTC.

The rearrangement links TRBV7-8 to TRBJ2-7; perhaps D is TRBD1 or TRBD2 (5 bases each). Germline V lookup: CDR1 SGHVS, CDR2 FQNEAQ. CDR3 length: 14 amino acids. Trimming cost V 3 bases and J 2 bases, with 11 bases left between them. The DNA for the CDR3 is TGTGCCAGCAGCTTTGGGGACGGCGCCTACGAGCAGTACTTC. Translation: CASSFGDGAYEQYF.

The rearrangement links TRBV7-2 to TRBJ2-7; D assignment may be TRBD1 or TRBD2 (5 bases each). V was shortened by 6 bases and J by 3 bases, with 12 bases between the two germline ends. The CDR3 has 13 residues. The germline gives CDR1 SGHTA, CDR2 FQGNSA. CDR3 nucleotide sequence: TGTGCCAGCAGTAAGGGACGGATCTACGAGCAGTACTTC. The encoded protein is CASSKGRIYEQYF.

The V gene is TRBV5-1, the J gene TRBJ1-2, with 7 bases that match TRBD1. CDR1 and CDR2 (germline): SGHRS, YFSETQ. Losses at the gene ends were 3 bases for V and 0 bases for J; bases not matched to a gene: 14. There are 18 residues in the CDR3. CDR3 residues: CASSSLRDSPNTNYGYTF. As DNA, the CDR3 is TGCGCCAGCAGCTCCCTTAGGGACAGCCCGAATACTAACTATGGCTACACCTTC. Together with reference TRBV5-1 and TRBJ1-2, the CDR3 gives the full variable domain: KAGVTQTPRYLIKTRGQQVTLSCSPISGHRSVSWYQQTPGQGLQFLFEYFSETQRNKGNFPGRFSGRQFSNSRSEMNVSTLELGDSALYLCASSSLRDSPNTNYGYTFGSGTRLTVV.

The chain employs TRBV30 and TRBJ1-5; no clear D. The CDR3 has 14 residues. The germline CDR1 and CDR2 sequences are GTSNPN and SVGIG (reference sequence). Trimming cost V 1 base and J 6 bases, with 13 bases left between them. The CDR3 here is CAWSGVRSGQPQHF. CDR3 nucleotide sequence: TGTGCCTGGAGTGGTGTCAGGTCAGGTCAGCCCCAGCATTTT. Full variable domain (outside the CDR3, taken from reference TRBV30 and TRBJ1-5): SQTIHQWPATLVQPVGSPLSLECTVEGTSNPNLYWYRQAAGRGLQLLFYSVGIGQISSEVPQNLSASRPQDRQFILSSKKLLLSDSGFYLCAWSGVRSGQPQHFGDGTRLSIL.

The V and J genes are TRBV4-3 and TRBJ1-4, with TRBD1 matching 8 bases. The CDR3 runs to 16 residues. Germline V gene sequence: CDR1 LGHNA, CDR2 YSLEER. V was pared by 1 base and J by 2 bases, with 3 bases of the junction left unmatched. The CDR3 reads CASSQAQGATNEKLFF. For the CDR3, the DNA is TGCGCCAGCAGCCAAGCTCAGGGGGCGACTAATGAAAAACTGTTTTTT.

The genes are TRBV7-3 and TRBJ2-3, with TRBD1 as a possible D gene (6 bases). V lost 3 bases to trimming and J lost 5 bases, with 15 bases between them. This CDR3 has 15 amino acids. CDR1 and CDR2 (germline): SGHTA, FQGTGA. The CDR3 nucleotides read TGTGCCAGCAGCTTGGGTGGGGGCCTGGTAGATACGCAGTATTTT. Its protein product is CASSLGGGLVDTQYF.

This chain links TRBV25-1 with TRBJ1-1; no firm D call. The V gene lost 4 bases and the J gene lost 2 bases, with 11 bases spanning the gap. Germline CDR1 is MGHDK and CDR2 is SYGVNS. CDR3 size: 14 residues. In DNA form, the CDR3 reads TGTGCCAGCAGTGTGGAGCTATTTAACACTGAAGCTTTCTTT. It codes for CASSVELFNTEAFF.

This chain joins TRBV23-1 and TRBJ2-1; the match to TRBD1 covers 8 bases. TRBV23-1 falls under the ORF class, with uncertain function. V lost 0 bases to trimming and J lost 3 bases; unmatched junction nucleotides: 4. The CDR3 is 16 amino acids. This CDR3 is CASSQSGTGFYNEQFF. Here the CDR3 DNA reads TGCGCCAGCAGTCAATCGGGGACAGGTTTCTACAATGAGCAGTTCTTC.

The CDR3 region has the DNA TGTGCCAGCAGCATACCTTCCGGGACTAGCGGAGCGAACACCGGGGAGCTGTTTTTT. This encodes CASSIPSGTSGANTGELFF. J is TRBJ2-2 and V is TRBV7-2, with 11 nucleotides matching TRBD2. The CDR3 is made up of 19 amino acids. CDR1 is SGHTA and CDR2 is FQGNSA in the germline V gene. V shed 5 bases and J 0 bases; nucleotides not matched to a gene: 11.